A selection of T cell receptor beta chains follows, all from one sample in a study of T cells after yellow fever vaccination. A single record per CDR3 protein comes from TCRdb applying MiXCR to the 5' RACE reads. The sample contains 20,000 to 25,000 distinct CDR3 sequences, roughly 3.3% of which appear only once. This sample comprised PBMCs, either bulk or a sorted T-cell subset (CD4+, CD8+, memory, or dextramer-sorted; not recorded which), obtained around 45 days after the first yellow fever vaccination. Receptors originate from a man in his late teens or twenties who received the YFV17D yellow fever vaccine. Both conserved end residues are part of each CDR3. The D gene is left open where the match is weak.

D: NA
J: TRBJ1-2
V: TRBV28
CDR3: CASSPPEEGTYGYTF

D: NA
J: TRBJ2-7
V: TRBV7-2
CDR3: CASSLAPVGEQYF

D: NA
J: TRBJ1-4
V: TRBV5-4
CDR3: CASSRDGSTNEKLFF

D: TRBD2
J: TRBJ2-3
V: TRBV6-1
CDR3: CASSASGGTDTQYF

D: NA
J: TRBJ1-1
V: TRBV30
CDR3: CAWSVSMFTEAFF

D: NA
J: TRBJ1-1
V: TRBV2
CDR3: CASSPLTVGGEAFF

D: TRBD1
J: TRBJ1-2
V: TRBV30
CDR3: CAWGGTGHHHGYTF

D: TRBD2
J: TRBJ2-3
V: TRBV29-1
CDR3: CSVKGVRGGSTDTQYF

D: TRBD1
J: TRBJ2-7
V: TRBV20-1
CDR3: CSARAWDRGPEISYEQYF

D: NA
J: TRBJ2-7
V: TRBV4-3
CDR3: CASSQDDTRGAYEQYF

D: NA
J: TRBJ2-1
V: TRBV19
CDR3: CASSTGTVTYNEQFF

D: NA
J: TRBJ2-5
V: TRBV6-1
CDR3: CASSEAGQGRQETQYF

D: NA
J: TRBJ2-3
V: TRBV5-1
CDR3: CASRDTDTQYF

D: NA
J: TRBJ2-3
V: TRBV4-3
CDR3: CASSQRGVGPGTDTQYF

D: NA
J: TRBJ1-5
V: TRBV20-1
CDR3: CSARPRAGRGPNQPQHF

D: TRBD1
J: TRBJ1-1
V: TRBV4-3
CDR3: CASSRRGTGSQAFF

D: NA
J: TRBJ1-2
V: TRBV2
CDR3: CASSEDGRYYGYTF

D: TRBD1
J: TRBJ2-1
V: TRBV7-9
CDR3: CASSWTGGTNNEQFF

D: NA
J: TRBJ2-3
V: TRBV13
CDR3: CASSLRMAYTDTQYF

D: NA
J: TRBJ2-5
V: TRBV29-1
CDR3: CSVEVMGQKTQYF

D: NA
J: TRBJ2-1
V: TRBV11-2
CDR3: CASSLVSAYNEQFF

D: NA
J: TRBJ1-1
V: TRBV28
CDR3: CASTPGGGKGTEAFF

D: TRBD2
J: TRBJ2-1
V: TRBV10-2
CDR3: CASSDVAGGRYNEQFF

D: NA
J: TRBJ2-3
V: TRBV9
CDR3: CASSVAPARTDTQYF

D: NA
J: TRBJ1-5
V: TRBV7-9
CDR3: CASSFRDQPQHF

D: NA
J: TRBJ1-2
V: TRBV6-1
CDR3: CASRDPLRSFYGYTF

D: NA
J: TRBJ1-1
V: TRBV7-3
CDR3: CASSLTAVGGTEAFF

D: NA
J: TRBJ2-1
V: TRBV24-1
CDR3: CATSDRLYNEQFF

D: NA
J: TRBJ2-7
V: TRBV6-2/TRBV6-3
CDR3: CASSYPTGVLSYEQYF

D: NA
J: TRBJ1-6
V: TRBV4-3
CDR3: CASSQEWGGSSPLHF

D: TRBD2
J: TRBJ2-3
V: TRBV2
CDR3: CASSLRRTRDTQYF

D: NA
J: TRBJ2-5
V: TRBV12-3/TRBV12-4
CDR3: CASSHQGAQYF

D: TRBD1
J: TRBJ1-3
V: TRBV19
CDR3: CASTLDRGPGNTIYF

D: NA
J: TRBJ2-3
V: TRBV7-3
CDR3: CASSRAGLPDTQYF

D: NA
J: TRBJ1-5
V: TRBV5-1
CDR3: CASSLNGPDQPQHF

D: NA
J: TRBJ1-2
V: TRBV7-8
CDR3: CASSSTGRIYYGYTF